This entry concerns a single TCR beta chain. Its antigen is not known. TCRdb independently ran MiXCR on the 5' RACE reads; one entry per CDR3 protein. The profile shows 110,000 or so distinct CDR3 sequences, roughly 10% of them singletons. This sample is part of a study of spatial heterogeneity in lung cancer. Background on the study: PBMC collected at follow-up were sequenced when available, a median of roughly 24 months after resection.

The sample's time point: blood at routine non-recurrence follow-up after resection. Whole-study findings and limits: The study found ubiquitous expanded tumor TCRs in blood more at resection than follow-up.

Per the germline V gene, CDR1 is MDHEN and CDR2 is SYDVKM. J lost 3 bases, V lost 8 bases, and 4 bases had no gene match. This CDR3 has 12 residues. The input for sequencing was PBMCs, taken at follow-up. The receptor was derived from a female donor with early-stage non-small cell lung cancer. The chain has TRBV28 and TRBJ2-7; the match to TRBD1 covers 7 bases. The DNA of the CDR3 is TGTGCCAGCCACCGGGACAGCTACGAGCAGTACTTC. Encoded protein: CASHRDSYEQYF.